This T cell receptor beta chain emerged from a study of cytomegalovirus exposure and HLA in healthy donors. Only a few counts were recorded for this clone. Its antigen is unknown. Study-wide results and limits: Later analysis identified 16,951 TCR beta sequences associated with HLA alleles, using a false discovery rate threshold of 0.05.

CDR1 is SGHAT, CDR2 FQNNGV, per germline. The ends lost 5 bases at V and 4 bases at J; junction bases unmatched: 11. CDR3 size: 16 residues. Vbeta (60) and Jbeta (13) primers were used in the PCR. The method was immunoSEQ multiplex PCR; TCRdb's version includes in-frame clones alone and lacks a portion of them. The sample yields roughly 160,000 clones, around 84% seen once. The TCR sequence derives from a male donor in good health and CMV-seropositive. This rearrangement joins TRBV11-2 to TRBJ2-7; 10 bases line up with TRBD1. Input material: PBMCs. The CDR3 DNA is TGTGCCAGCAGCATCCTACCGGGACAGGGGATTTACGAGCAGTACTTC. This sequence encodes CASSILPGQGIYEQYF.